These T cell receptor beta chains were read from a single sample in a study of cytomegalovirus exposure and HLA in healthy donors. The data were produced by immunoSEQ multiplex PCR, yet TCRdb's version contains in-frame clones alone and is incomplete. Of approximately 170,000 clones listed, just under 80% are singletons. The sequenced material came from PBMCs. The receptor source for this set is a young man in good health and CMV-seropositive. Each CDR3 is given with its conserved first and last residue. A D gene is named only where the DNA matches it firmly. Some rows mark clone size as missing; the rest say once, few, many or name a class of expanded clone.

v_gene,j_gene,abundance,d_gene,CDR3nt,CDR3aa
TRBV6-1,TRBJ2-7,-,-,TGTGCCAGCAGTGAACTGTGGGCTGGAACCTACGAGCAGTACTTC,CASSELWAGTYEQYF
TRBV6-5,TRBJ1-6,-,-,TGTGCCAGCAGTTACTCGTTGCGGGGTTTCACACCCCTCCACTTT,CASSYSLRGFTPLHF
TRBV9,TRBJ1-1,few,-,TGTGCCAGCAGCGTAGGGGTTCAGGGAATGAACACTGAAGCTTTCTTT,CASSVGVQGMNTEAFF
TRBV6-4,TRBJ2-3,-,TRBD1,TGTGCCAGCAGTGAGGGACAGGGGCACACAGATACGCAGTATTTT,CASSEGQGHTDTQYF
TRBV4-1,TRBJ1-5,-,-,TGCGCCAGCAGCCACGCTGGGGGGTTTAAACAGCCCCAGCATTTT,CASSHAGGFKQPQHF
TRBV19,TRBJ1-5,-,TRBD1,TGTGCCAGTAGTATAGCAGAGGGGGCGGGTCAGCCCCAGCATTTT,CASSIAEGAGQPQHF
TRBV12-5,TRBJ1-2,once,-,TGTGCTAGTGGTGGGGGGGTTTGGGGCTACACCTTT,CASGGGVWGYTF
TRBV6-1,TRBJ1-1,-,TRBD1,TGTGCCAGCAGTTATCAGGGGGGAACTGAAGCTTTCTTT,CASSYQGGTEAFF
TRBV6-6,TRBJ1-5,few,TRBD1,TGTGCCAGCAGTCCCGGGACAGGAAATCAGCCCCAGCATTTT,CASSPGTGNQPQHF
TRBV19,TRBJ2-5,-,-,TGTGCCAGTAGTATAGATAGTCTCCCGGAGACCCAGTACTTC,CASSIDSLPETQYF
TRBV18,TRBJ1-5,-,-,TGTGCCAGCTCCGCCCGGGACTCCGATCAGCCCCAGCATTTT,CASSARDSDQPQHF
TRBV6-1,TRBJ2-7,-,-,TGTGCCAGCAGTGCCGGGCTAGCGAGGTACGAGCAGTACTTC,CASSAGLARYEQYF
TRBV7-2,TRBJ2-2,-,-,TGTGCCAGCAGCTTAAGTGGGGGGGCAACCGGGGAGCTGTTTTTT,CASSLSGGATGELFF
TRBV18,TRBJ1-1,once,-,TGTGCCAGCTCACCGGTCGGGGGGAACACTGAAGCTTTCTTT,CASSPVGGNTEAFF